This T cell receptor (beta chain) appears in the sequencing data of a study of PD-1 blockade in classical Hodgkin lymphoma. Overall study results and limits: Similar baseline diversity was found in complete responders and newly diagnosed patients. TCR diversity at baseline was reported to be reduced in newly diagnosed patients relative to healthy donors.

Germline V lookup: CDR1 MDHEN, CDR2 SYDVKM. The CDR3 runs 15 residues. V was trimmed by 8 bases and J by 0 bases, leaving 14 bases between them. The assay was immunoSEQ multiplex PCR, and TCRdb's table has in-frame clones only and misses some. Seen here are 20,000 to 25,000 clones, approximately 80% observed once, and the top ten hold roughly 8%. This clone occurred a few times. Its antigen is unidentified. Patients all relapsed after autologous stem cell transplantation, and there was variation in brentuximab vedotin exposure. The chain has TRBV28 and TRBJ1-5, with D unresolved. The specimen was peripheral blood mononuclear cells (PBMCs), collected before the second cycle of nivolumab. The source of this sequence is a human donor with classical Hodgkin lymphoma. This chain's CDR3 is CASCHGENSNQPQHF. The DNA of the CDR3 is TGTGCCAGCTGCCACGGGGAAAATAGCAATCAGCCCCAGCATTTT.